Listed below are T cell receptor beta chains from one sample, sequenced in a study of CD8+ T cells in alopecia areata. The table came from immunoSEQ multiplex PCR; TCRdb's copy has only in-frame clones and leaves some out. The data hold 150,000 or so clones, with roughly 50% observed a single time. The sequencing input was CD4+ T cells sorted from blood. The receptors stem from a human donor with alopecia areata. Both conserved end residues are part of each CDR3. Each record gives: CDR3 DNA, CDR3 protein, D gene, CDR3 length, J gene, V gene, clone size. A D gene is named only where the DNA matches it firmly. Rows give clone size only sometimes, using once, few, many, or a class for an expanded clone.

TGTGCCAGCACCATGGGGGGATCTTTGGATACGCAGTATTTT CASTMGGSLDTQYF - 14 TRBJ2-3 TRBV7-3 -
TGCAGCTCGGACAGGGGGATTGAACGGTATGGCTACACCTTC CSSDRGIERYGYTF TRBD1 14 TRBJ1-2 TRBV29-1 -
TGTGCCAGCTCACCACTCCTAGCGGCGAACACCGGGGAGCTGTTTTTT CASSPLLAANTGELFF TRBD2 16 TRBJ2-2 TRBV18 -
TGTGCCAGCAGCTTGGAAGGCGGATCCACAGATACGCAGTATTTT CASSLEGGSTDTQYF - 15 TRBJ2-3 TRBV5-6 -
TGCGCCAGCAGCTTCAATGGAGCTAACTATGGCTACACCTTC CASSFNGANYGYTF - 14 TRBJ1-2 TRBV5-1 -
TGTGCCAGTAGTCTAGGACAGGGGACAGATACGCAGTATTTT CASSLGQGTDTQYF TRBD1 14 TRBJ2-3 TRBV19 few
TGTGCCAGCGAAGGGCGGGGTCCCATCATAGCTGAGCAGTTCTTC CASEGRGPIIAEQFF - 15 TRBJ2-1 TRBV28 -
TGTGCCTGGAGCCAACAGGGTGGAGGCGACGCTTTCTTT CAWSQQGGGDAFF - 13 TRBJ1-1 TRBV30 few
TGCAGCGTTGAGGGACTAGCGGGATACGAGCAGTACTTC CSVEGLAGYEQYF TRBD2 13 TRBJ2-7 TRBV29-1 -
TGCGCCAGCAGCTCCCCCGGGACAGGCAGTAATGAGCAGTTCTTC CASSSPGTGSNEQFF TRBD1 15 TRBJ2-1 TRBV5-1 -
TGTGCCAGCAGTTCCGGGACTTCTACCTACGAGCAGTACTTC CASSSGTSTYEQYF - 14 TRBJ2-7 TRBV28 -
TGCAGCGTTGAAGGCACCCCCTATGGCTACACCTTC CSVEGTPYGYTF - 12 TRBJ1-2 TRBV29-1 -
TGCAGCGTTGGGACTAGCCGGGACAATGAGCAGTTCTTC CSVGTSRDNEQFF TRBD2 13 TRBJ2-1 TRBV29-1 -
TGTGCCTGGAGTGCGGGGTACACAGATACGCAGTATTTT CAWSAGYTDTQYF - 13 TRBJ2-3 TRBV30 -
TGTGCCAGCAGTTCCTCTTGGGGACAGCCCCAGCATTTT CASSSSWGQPQHF - 13 TRBJ1-5 TRBV6-5 -
TGTGCCAGCAGGACTAGCTACAATGAGCAGTTCTTC CASRTSYNEQFF - 12 TRBJ2-1 TRBV28 -
TGTGCCAGCAGCCCCAGCGGCAGGGGGCGGGAGACCCAGTACTTC CASSPSGRGRETQYF TRBD1 15 TRBJ2-5 TRBV7-9 -
TGCAGCGTTGAACGGGGGGCCCAAGAGACCCAGTACTTC CSVERGAQETQYF - 13 TRBJ2-5 TRBV29-1 -